This T cell receptor (beta chain) comes out of a study of early T cells in non-severe SARS-CoV-2 infection (dated by TCRdb to the early 2020s). Broadly, across the study: Bulk RNA from unsorted whole blood was used for TCR sequencing, so alpha and beta chains could not be paired.

To prepare the library, 5' RACE was applied. Instrument used: NextSeq 500. To correct for sequencing error and PCR bias, the TCR library protocol tagged individual cDNA molecules with unique molecular identifiers. Both TCR alpha and beta chains were sequenced, and tight co-correlation was observed between alpha and beta sequence abundances in each sample. In the authors' own workflow: Decombinator V4 was used to perform V gene, J gene and CDR3 annotation of TCR sequences. TCRs were defined as expanded if a significant change between any two time points was detected under a Poisson model with p below 0.0001. TCR abundances were normalised to the total number of TCRs sequenced per sample and were expressed as counts per million. MAIT TCRs were defined by TRAV1-2 paired with TRAJ12, TRAJ20 or TRAJ33, and iNKT TCRs by TRAV10 paired with TRAJ18. A search of VDJdb, accessed on 1 November 2021, was run for TCRs annotated to CMV, EBV and SARS-CoV-2, with TCRs annotated for multiple antigens excluded. TCRdb's own reprocessing of the public reads used fastp at Q25 and MiXCR and kept productive beta chains. For every CDR3 protein sequence, its rows merge into one entry that carries the most common genes and DNA. For this entry, the V and J calls and clone size follow TCRdb and not the study's own pipeline. Counted in this sample were about 30,000 distinct CDR3 sequences; roughly 4.5% of them appeared once. Approximately 5.4% of the sample rests with the top ten.

Sequences SGHVS (CDR1) and FQNEAQ (CDR2) are obtained from the germline V gene. Between the V and J ends, shortened by 3 bases and 3 bases respectively, the junction contains 15 bases. The CDR3 runs 16 amino acids, cysteine and phenylalanine included. Just the 48-base CDR3 DNA is kept, in frame starting at base 1. This clonotype was counted ten times or more. Its recognized antigen is unknown. Base quality data are lacking; no much larger clone is found one base away. General findings and caveats noted by the study authors: VDJdb matching was skewed toward anti-spike CD8 responses and likely underestimated virus-specific expansions, missing private and CD4 specificities.

This was a case-control study nested in a cohort of healthcare workers in London, UK, who had nasopharyngeal swab PCR tests and blood samples taken every week. Between 23 and 31 March 2020, the week of the UK lockdown, healthcare workers were enrolled and then followed up weekly for as long as 16 weeks. This receptor was taken from an adult who was a healthcare worker with PCR-confirmed SARS-CoV-2 infection or an uninfected control (not recorded which). The chain uses TRBV7-8 and TRBJ1-3; the D gene is perhaps TRBD1, on 5 matching bases. This specimen was whole blood, taken at baseline. CDR3 protein: CASSFGEGLGGNTIYF. The base sequence is TGTGCCAGCAGCTTCGGGGAGGGACTCGGTGGAAACACCATATATTTT.